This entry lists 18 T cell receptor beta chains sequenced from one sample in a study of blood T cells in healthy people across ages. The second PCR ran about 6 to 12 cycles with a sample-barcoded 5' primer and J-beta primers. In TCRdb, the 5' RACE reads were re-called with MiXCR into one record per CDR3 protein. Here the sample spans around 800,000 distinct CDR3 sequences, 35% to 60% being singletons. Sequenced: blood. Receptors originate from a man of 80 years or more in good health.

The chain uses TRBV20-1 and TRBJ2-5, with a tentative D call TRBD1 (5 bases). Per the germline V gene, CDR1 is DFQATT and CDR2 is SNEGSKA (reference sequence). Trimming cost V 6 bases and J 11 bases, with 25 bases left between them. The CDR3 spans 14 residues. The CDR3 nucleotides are TGCAGTGCCGTGACAGCCATCACCCGCAATGAGCAGTACTTC. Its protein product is CSAVTAITRNEQYF.

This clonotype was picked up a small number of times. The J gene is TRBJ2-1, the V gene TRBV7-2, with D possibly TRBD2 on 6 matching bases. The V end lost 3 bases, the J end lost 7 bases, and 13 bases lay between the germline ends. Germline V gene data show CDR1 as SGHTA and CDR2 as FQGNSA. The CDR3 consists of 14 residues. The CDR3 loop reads CASSFDRGRNEQFF. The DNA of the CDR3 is TGTGCCAGCAGCTTCGACCGGGGGAGGAATGAGCAGTTCTTC.

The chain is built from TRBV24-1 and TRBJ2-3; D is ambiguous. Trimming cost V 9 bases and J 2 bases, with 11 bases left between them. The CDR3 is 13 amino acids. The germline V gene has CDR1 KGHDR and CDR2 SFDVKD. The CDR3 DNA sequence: TGTGCCACCCGAAAATCTATCACAGATACGCAGTATTTT. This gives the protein CATRKSITDTQYF.

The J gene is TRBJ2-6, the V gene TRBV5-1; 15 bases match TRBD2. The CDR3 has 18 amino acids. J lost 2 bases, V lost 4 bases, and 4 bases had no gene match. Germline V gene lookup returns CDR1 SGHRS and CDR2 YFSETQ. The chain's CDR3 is CASSVGLAGGPGANVLTF. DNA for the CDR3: TGCGCCAGCAGCGTTGGACTAGCGGGAGGGCCTGGGGCCAACGTCCTGACTTTC.

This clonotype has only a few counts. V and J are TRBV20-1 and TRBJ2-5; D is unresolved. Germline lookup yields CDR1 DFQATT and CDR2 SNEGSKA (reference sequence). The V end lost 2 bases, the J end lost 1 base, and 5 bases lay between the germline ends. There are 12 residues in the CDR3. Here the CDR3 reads CSARLGQETQYF. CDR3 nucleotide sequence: TGCAGTGCTAGACTAGGCCAAGAGACCCAGTACTTC.

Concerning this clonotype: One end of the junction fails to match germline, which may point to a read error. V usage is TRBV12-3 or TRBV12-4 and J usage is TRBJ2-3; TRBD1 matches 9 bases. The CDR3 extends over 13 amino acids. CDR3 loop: CAGSGSGQGTQYF. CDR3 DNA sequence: TGTGCCGGCAGTGGATCGGGACAGGGTACGCAGTATTTT.

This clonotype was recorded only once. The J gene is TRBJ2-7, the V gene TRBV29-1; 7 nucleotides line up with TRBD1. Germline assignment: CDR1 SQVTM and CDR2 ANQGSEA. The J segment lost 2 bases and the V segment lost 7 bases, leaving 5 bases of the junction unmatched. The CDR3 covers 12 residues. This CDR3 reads CSAITGAYEQYF. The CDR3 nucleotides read TGCAGCGCTATCACAGGGGCCTACGAGCAGTACTTC.

In DNA, the CDR3 is TGTGCCGCTCTAGCGGGGGGAACAGATACGCAGTATTTT. Translated, it gives CAALAGGTDTQYF. The gene calls are TRBV15 and TRBJ2-3; TRBD2 agrees at 11 bases. Germline V gene lookup returns CDR1 LNHNV and CDR2 YYDKDF (reference sequence). The CDR3 contains 13 residues. V dropped 11 bases and J dropped 3; count of bases not matched to a gene: 4.

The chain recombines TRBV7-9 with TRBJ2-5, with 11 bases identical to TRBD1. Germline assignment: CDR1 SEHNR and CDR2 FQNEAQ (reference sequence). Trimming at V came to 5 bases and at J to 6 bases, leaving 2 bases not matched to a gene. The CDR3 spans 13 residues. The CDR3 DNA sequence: TGTGCCAGCAGCCCGGACAGGGGGCAGACCCAGTACTTC. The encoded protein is CASSPDRGQTQYF.

CDR3 loop: CSVSWDRNSPLHF. The CDR3 bases are TGCAGCGTCTCATGGGACAGAAATTCACCCCTCCACTTT. The rearrangement uses TRBV29-1 and TRBJ1-6; 7 bases match TRBD1. The CDR3 spans 13 residues. V shed 6 bases and J 7 bases; nucleotides not matched to a gene: 6. Germline V lookup: CDR1 SQVTM, CDR2 ANQGSEA.

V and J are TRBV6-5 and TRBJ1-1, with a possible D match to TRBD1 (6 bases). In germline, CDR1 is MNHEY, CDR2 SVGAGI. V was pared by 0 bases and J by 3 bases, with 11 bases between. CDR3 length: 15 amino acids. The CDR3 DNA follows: TGTGCCAGCAGTTACTCGGGGGGGCTAGACACTGAAGCTTTCTTT. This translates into CASSYSGGLDTEAFF.

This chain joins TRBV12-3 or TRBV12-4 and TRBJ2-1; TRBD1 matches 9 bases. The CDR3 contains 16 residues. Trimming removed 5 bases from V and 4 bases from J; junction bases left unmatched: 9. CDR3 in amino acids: CASSKTGTGIYNEQFF. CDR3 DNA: TGTGCCAGCAGTAAAACCGGGACAGGGATTTACAATGAGCAGTTCTTC.

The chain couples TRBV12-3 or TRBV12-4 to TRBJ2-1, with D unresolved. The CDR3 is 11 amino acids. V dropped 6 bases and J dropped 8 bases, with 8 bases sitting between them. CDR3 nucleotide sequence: TGTGCCAGCAGCCACGAGTATGAGCAGTTCTTC. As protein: CASSHEYEQFF.

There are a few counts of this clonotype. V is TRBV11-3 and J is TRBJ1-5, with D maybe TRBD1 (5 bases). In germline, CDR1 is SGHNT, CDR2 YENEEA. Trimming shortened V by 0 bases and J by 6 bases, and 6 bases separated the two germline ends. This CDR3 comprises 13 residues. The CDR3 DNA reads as TGTGCCAGCAGCTTAGAGCAGGGTCAGCCCCAGCATTTT. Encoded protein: CASSLEQGQPQHF. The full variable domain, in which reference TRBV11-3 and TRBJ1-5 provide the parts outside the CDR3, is EAGVVQSPRYKIIEKKQPVAFWCNPISGHNTLYWYLQNLGQGPELLIRYENEEAVDDSQLPKDRFSAERLKGVDSTLKIQPAELGDSAVYLCASSLEQGQPQHFGDGTRLSIL.

The CDR3, as DNA: TGTGCCAGCAGCGTAGATCCAGGGCTTTCCTACGAGCAGTACTTC. Its protein product is CASSVDPGLSYEQYF. This chain uses TRBV9 with TRBJ2-7, with D tentatively TRBD1 (5 bases). This CDR3 spans 15 amino acids. The germline V and J ends were trimmed by 0 bases and 1 base, with 11 bases remaining between them. CDR1 is SGDLS and CDR2 is YYNGEE in the germline V gene.

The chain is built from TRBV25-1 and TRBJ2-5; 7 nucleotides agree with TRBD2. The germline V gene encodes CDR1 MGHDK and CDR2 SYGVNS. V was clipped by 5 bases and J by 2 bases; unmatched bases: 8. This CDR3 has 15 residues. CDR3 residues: CASSRELAEQETQYF. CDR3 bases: TGTGCCAGCAGTCGGGAGCTAGCGGAACAAGAGACCCAGTACTTC.

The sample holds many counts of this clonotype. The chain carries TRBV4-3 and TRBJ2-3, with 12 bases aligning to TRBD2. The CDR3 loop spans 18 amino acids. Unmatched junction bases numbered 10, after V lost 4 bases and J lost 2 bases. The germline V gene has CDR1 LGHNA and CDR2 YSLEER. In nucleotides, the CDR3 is TGCGCCAGCAGCCCGTCTAGGACTAGCGGGATCCACACAGATACGCAGTATTTT. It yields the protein CASSPSRTSGIHTDTQYF.

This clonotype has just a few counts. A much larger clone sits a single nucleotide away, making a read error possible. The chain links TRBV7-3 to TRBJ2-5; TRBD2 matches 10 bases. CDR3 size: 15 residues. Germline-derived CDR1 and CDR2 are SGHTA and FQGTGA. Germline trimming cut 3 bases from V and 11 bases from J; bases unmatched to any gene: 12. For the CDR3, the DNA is TGTGCCAGCAGCTTTCTAGCGGGAGTCCACAATGAGCAGTACTTC. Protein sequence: CASSFLAGVHNEQYF.